One sample yielded the 3 T cell receptor beta chains listed below, sequenced in a study of OX40 agonist ivuxolimab in advanced cancers. Clones were sequenced by immunoSEQ multiplex PCR, and TCRdb holds only the in-frame ones, with some missing. The data hold about 130,000 clones, with 85% to 95% observed a single time. The sequencing used CD4+ or CD8+ T cells sorted from blood, collected in a trial of the OX40 agonist ivuxolimab. Receptors were obtained from an adult with an advanced solid tumor such as melanoma, head and neck, liver or kidney cancer.

The chain uses TRBV18 and TRBJ2-1; 8 positions agree with TRBD2. This CDR3 has 16 residues. The V segment lost 0 bases and the J segment 8 bases; nucleotides outside the gene matches: 9. The germline CDR1 and CDR2 sequences are KGHSH and LQKENI. As DNA, the CDR3 is TGTGCCAGCTCACCACCGTTATCGGGAGGGCGGGATGAGCAGTTCTTC. This translates into CASSPPLSGGRDEQFF. The full variable domain, completed using reference TRBV18 and TRBJ2-1, is NAGVMQNPRHLVRRRGQEARLRCSPMKGHSHVYWYRQLPEEGLKFMVYLQKENIIDESGMPKERFSAEFPKEGPSILRIQQVVRGDSAAYFCASSPPLSGGRDEQFFGPGTRLTVL.

To note about this clone: Other DNA variants within this sample encode the same CDR3. CDR3 coding DNA: TGTGCCAGTAGTATGGGGGGAGGACCCTACGAGCAGTACTTC. Amino acids: CASSMGGGPYEQYF. This chain connects TRBV19 to TRBJ2-7; the D gene is possibly TRBD2 (6 bases). Trimming took off 3 bases at V and 2 bases at J, with 11 bases between the two ends. The CDR3 consists of 14 residues. Germline CDR1 and CDR2: LNHDA and SQIVND (reference sequence).

The V gene is TRBV28, the J gene TRBJ1-1; D is possibly TRBD1 (6 bases). Between the trimmed V and J ends, which lost 3 bases and 8 bases, there was a span of 13 bases. The CDR3 is made up of 13 amino acids. Germline V gene sequence: CDR1 MDHEN, CDR2 SYDVKM. CDR3 amino acids: CASSFSGQSEAFF. CDR3 coding DNA: TGTGCCAGCAGTTTTTCCGGACAGTCCGAAGCTTTCTTT.